These 5 T cell receptor beta chains originate from one sample sequenced in a study of monozygotic twins with cystic fibrosis (dated by TCRdb to the early 2020s). Receptors were amplified or captured by the immunoSEQ multiplex PCR assay. TCRdb's version of the immuneACCESS table is confined to in-frame rearrangements and falls short of the full clone set. An unresolved V gene accounts for under half of the shortfall where checked; the remainder is of unknown origin. Here the sample has just over 35,000 clones; around 90% occur a single time. The ten largest clones take up 0.19% of the sample. What was sequenced was blood. The receptors come from a boy between 2 and 15 years old with cystic fibrosis.

The rearrangement uses TRBV7-8 and TRBJ1-1; D unclear. The CDR3 runs 13 residues. Trimming shortened V by 1 base and J by 7 bases, and 10 bases separated the two germline ends. Germline V gene data show CDR1 as SGHVS and CDR2 as FQNEAQ. For the CDR3, the DNA is TGTGCCAGCAGCTTAGTAAACTACAGTGAAGCTTTCTTT. This gives the protein CASSLVNYSEAFF.

The chain is built from TRBV20-1 and TRBJ1-2; D ambiguous. Germline CDR1 reads DFQATT; CDR2 reads SNEGSKA (reference sequence). This CDR3 has 11 amino acids. V was clipped by 1 base and J by 0 bases, with 0 bases between them. CDR3 protein: CSARANYGYTF. In DNA form, the CDR3 reads TGCAGTGCTAGAGCTAACTATGGCTACACCTTC.

The chain uses TRBV6-6 and TRBJ1-1, with D possibly TRBD1 on 5 matching bases. With 0 bases removed from V and 5 bases from J, the gap between germline ends came to 13 bases. The CDR3 has 15 residues. Germline lookup yields CDR1 MNHNY and CDR2 SVGAGI (reference sequence). The DNA for the CDR3 is TGTGCCAGCAGTTACTCGGGGGAGGGCTGGACTGAAGCTTTCTTT. Residues: CASSYSGEGWTEAFF.

The chain recombines TRBV9 with TRBJ2-1, with 8 positions matching TRBD2. There are 15 residues in the CDR3. With 4 bases clipped from V and 8 bases from J, the junction kept 11 bases outside the gene matches. In germline, CDR1 is SGDLS, CDR2 YYNGEE. This CDR3 reads CASSPRGGPRDEQFF. CDR3 bases: TGTGCCAGCAGCCCTCGGGGGGGCCCTCGGGATGAGCAGTTCTTC.

The DNA of the CDR3 is TGCGCCAGCAGCTTGGGATTGGAAGCTTTCTTT. It yields the protein CASSLGLEAFF. This chain connects TRBV5-1 to TRBJ1-1; D is undetermined. The CDR3 sequence is 11 residues long. V was cut by 0 bases and J by 8 bases, with 5 bases left in between. From germline, CDR1 is SGHRS and CDR2 YFSETQ.